The present TCR beta chain was sequenced within a study of technical replicates of blood from a handful of donors. This CDR3 contains 15 residues. CDR1 and CDR2 from the germline V gene are SQVTM and ANQGSEA. Deletions cut 0 bases from V and 6 bases from J, with 15 bases between. Generated by immunoSEQ multiplex PCR, the TCRdb table keeps only in-frame clones and is missing some. In the table there are 45,000 to 60,000 clones, 91% of which are singletons. The sample comprised PBMCs. This chain joins TRBV29-1 and TRBJ2-1; TRBD2 is a possible D gene (5 bases). This sequence originates from a human donor in good health. Some clones in this sample may be carry-over from other donors' samples. The CDR3 protein is CSVEDLLGESNEQFF. The CDR3 nucleotides read TGCAGCGTTGAAGATCTCCTCGGGGAGAGCAATGAGCAGTTCTTC.